This T cell receptor beta chain was identified in a study of CD8 T cells in Susac syndrome. V lost 6 bases and J 9 bases, leaving 24 bases between the germline ends. This CDR3 has 16 amino acids. Reverse transcription of 0.5 to 1 ug RNA was performed with random hexamers. TCRdb independently ran MiXCR on the immunoSEQ multiplex PCR reads; one entry per CDR3 protein. The profile covers around 300,000 distinct CDR3 sequences, with 85% appearing a single time and roughly 0.21% taken by the ten largest. The V call is TRBV12-3 or TRBV12-4, the J call TRBJ2-1; D is tentatively TRBD1 or TRBD2 (5 bases each). Source material: CD8+ T cells from PBMCs. This sequence was found in a human donor with multiple sclerosis. The CDR3: CASSLPVGLPQGEQFF. The CDR3, as DNA: TGTGCCAGCAGCCTACCGGTCGGACTCCCCCAGGGTGAGCAGTTCTTC.